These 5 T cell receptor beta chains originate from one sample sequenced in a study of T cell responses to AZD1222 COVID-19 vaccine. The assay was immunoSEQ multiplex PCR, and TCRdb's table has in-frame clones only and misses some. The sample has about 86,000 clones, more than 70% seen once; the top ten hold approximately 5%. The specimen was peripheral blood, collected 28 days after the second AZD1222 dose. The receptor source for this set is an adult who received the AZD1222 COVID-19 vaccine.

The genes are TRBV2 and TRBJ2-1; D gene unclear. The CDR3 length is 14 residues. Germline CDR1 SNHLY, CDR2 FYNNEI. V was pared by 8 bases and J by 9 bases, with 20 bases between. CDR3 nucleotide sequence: TGTGCCAGCGGGGTGGGAACCAACCTCGGTGAGCAGTTCTTC. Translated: CASGVGTNLGEQFF.

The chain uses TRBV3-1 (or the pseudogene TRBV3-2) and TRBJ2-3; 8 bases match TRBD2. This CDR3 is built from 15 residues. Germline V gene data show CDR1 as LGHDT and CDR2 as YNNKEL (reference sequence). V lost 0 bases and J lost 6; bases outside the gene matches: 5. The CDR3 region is CASSQDPRGEDTQYF. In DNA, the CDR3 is TGTGCCAGCAGCCAAGATCCGCGGGGGGAGGATACGCAGTATTTT.

The CDR3 DNA reads as TGTGCCAGTAGTATTCTACAGGGGGTCGCGGAGACCCAGTACTTC. Protein: CASSILQGVAETQYF. The chain recombines TRBV19 with TRBJ2-5; 8 bases are a match to TRBD1. The CDR3 is made up of 15 amino acids. The germline CDR1 and CDR2 sequences are LNHDA and SQIVND (reference sequence). The V and J ends lost 3 bases and 5 bases, in that order; junction bases with no gene match: 8. Full variable domain (rest looked up from reference TRBV19 and TRBJ2-5): DGGITQSPKYLFRKEGQNVTLSCEQNLNHDAMYWYRQDPGQGLRLIYYSQIVNDFQKGDIAEGYSVSREKKESFPLTVTSAQKNPTAFYLCASSILQGVAETQYFGPGTRLLVL.

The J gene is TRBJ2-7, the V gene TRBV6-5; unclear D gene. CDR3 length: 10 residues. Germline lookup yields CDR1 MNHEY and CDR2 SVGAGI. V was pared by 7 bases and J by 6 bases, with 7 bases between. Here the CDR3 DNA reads TGTGCCAGCACCCCAGGCGAGCAGTACGTC. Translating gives CASTPGEQYV.

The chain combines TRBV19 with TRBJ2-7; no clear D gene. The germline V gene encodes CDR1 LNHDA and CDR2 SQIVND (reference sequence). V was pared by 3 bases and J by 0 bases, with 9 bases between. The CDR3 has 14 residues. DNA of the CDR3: TGTGCCAGTAGTATGTCCTCAAGCTCCTACGAGCAGTACGTC. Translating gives CASSMSSSSYEQYV.